A single sample is the source of the 8 T cell receptor beta chains below, sequenced in a study of cytomegalovirus exposure and HLA in healthy donors (dated by TCRdb to 2017 to 2019). The method was the immunoSEQ multiplex PCR assay. TCRdb mirrors the immuneACCESS table, restricted to in-frame sequences. Some clones are absent from its copies; in checked studies, under half trace to an unresolved V gene, and the reason for the others is unknown. This sample has 190,000 or so clones in its table, and more than 65% of those were observed once. The top ten clones comprise 2.5% to 3% of the sample. Specimen: PBMCs. The origin of the receptors is a woman aged 18-29 years in good health and CMV-seropositive.

This clone was found a few times. This chain connects TRBV7-8 to TRBJ2-7, with 8 positions matching TRBD2. There are 15 residues in the CDR3. Germline CDR1 and CDR2: SGHVS and FQNEAQ. V was clipped by 6 bases and J by 6 bases; unmatched bases: 13. The CDR3 region is CASSKGGTSGGEQYF. The CDR3 nucleotides read TGTGCCAGCAGTAAAGGGGGTACTAGCGGTGGCGAGCAGTACTTC. Full variable domain (outside the CDR3, taken from reference TRBV7-8 and TRBJ2-7): GAGVSQSPRYKVAKRGQDVALRCDPISGHVSLFWYQQALGQGPEFLTYFQNEAQLDKSGLPSDRFFAERPEGSVSTLKIQRTQQEDSAVYLCASSKGGTSGGEQYFGPGTRLTVT.

V is TRBV25-1 and J is TRBJ1-1; tentative D call: TRBD1 (5 bases). The CDR3 length is 11 residues. Looked up from germline, CDR1 is MGHDK and CDR2 is SYGVNS. The V gene lost 10 bases and the J gene lost 8 bases, with 14 bases spanning the gap. Written as DNA, the CDR3 is TGTGCCACCTCAGGAGGGGACGAAGCTTTCTTT. Its translation is CATSGGDEAFF.

The V and J genes are TRBV27 and TRBJ1-6; TRBD1 agrees at 10 bases. Germline values: CDR1 MNHEY, CDR2 SMNVEV (reference sequence). V shed 6 bases and J 10 bases; nucleotides not matched to a gene: 9. This CDR3 region has 15 residues. CDR3 sequence: CASRSGTGVFSPLHF. The CDR3 DNA sequence: TGTGCCAGCAGATCCGGGACAGGGGTGTTCTCACCCCTCCACTTT.

The rearrangement joins TRBV18 to TRBJ1-1; TRBD1 matches 7 bases. With 3 bases clipped from V and 1 base from J, the junction kept 8 bases outside the gene matches. The CDR3 has 16 residues. Germline V gives CDR1 KGHSH, CDR2 LQKENI. The CDR3 region has the DNA TGTGCCAGCTCACCGGACAGGCCTGGGCCGAACACTGAAGCTTTCTTT. It specifies CASSPDRPGPNTEAFF.

The chain has TRBV6-5 and TRBJ2-7, with a tentative D call TRBD2 (5 bases). Trimming cost V 4 bases and J 2 bases, with 12 bases left between them. CDR1 is MNHEY, CDR2 SVGAGI, per germline. CDR3 length: 14 amino acids. CDR3 sequence: CASSLRPGTYEQYF. CDR3 in DNA: TGTGCCAGCAGTTTGAGGCCGGGGACCTACGAGCAGTACTTC.

This chain uses TRBV27 with TRBJ1-1; D unresolved. Germline-derived CDR1 and CDR2 are MNHEY and SMNVEV (reference sequence). Trimming left V 0 bases short and J 7 bases short, with 15 bases between. This CDR3 has 15 amino acids. The chain's CDR3 is CASSLSGPRGIEAFF. CDR3 sequence (DNA): TGTGCCAGCAGTTTATCAGGGCCCCGCGGGATTGAAGCTTTCTTT.

V and J are TRBV5-1 and TRBJ2-1, with D perhaps matching TRBD2 (7 bases). CDR3 length: 15 amino acids. Germline V gene lookup returns CDR1 SGHRS and CDR2 YFSETQ. V was cut by 4 bases and J by 0 bases, with 11 bases left in between. The CDR3 region has the DNA TGCGCCAGCAGCAGGGGGGGCGACTCCTACAATGAGCAGTTCTTC. This sequence encodes CASSRGGDSYNEQFF.

The chain couples TRBV25-1 to TRBJ2-2; 11 nucleotides align to TRBD2. CDR1 is MGHDK, CDR2 SYGVNS, per germline. This CDR3 is built from 14 residues. V dropped 7 bases and J dropped 3; count of bases not matched to a gene: 1. CDR3 in amino acids: CASKLAGDTGELFF. DNA of the CDR3: TGTGCCAGCAAACTAGCGGGGGACACCGGGGAGCTGTTTTTT.